The 25 T cell receptor beta chains reported below all come from one sample, sequenced in a study of blood T cells in healthy people across ages. Alongside a J-beta primer mix, a sample-barcoded 5' primer served in a second PCR lasting about 7 to 12 cycles. TCRdb used MiXCR to reprocess the 5' RACE reads, holding one entry per CDR3 protein. The data show 1,500,000 or so distinct CDR3 sequences, 40% to 45% seen once. Source material: blood. These receptors were collected from a woman aged 18-35 years in good health.

There are a few counts of this clonotype. The rearrangement joins TRBV9 to TRBJ2-1; TRBD2 aligns across 8 bases. Germline loops: CDR1 SGDLS, CDR2 YYNGEE. J was trimmed by 6 bases and V by 0 bases; bases with no gene match: 8. The CDR3 sequence is 16 residues long. The CDR3 spells CASSVGREGMGNEQFF. As DNA, the CDR3 is TGTGCCAGCAGCGTAGGTCGGGAGGGCATGGGCAATGAGCAGTTCTTC.

The sample holds a few counts of this clonotype. This sequence joins TRBV9 and TRBJ1-6, with no clear D. The CDR3 length is 14 residues. The germline V gene encodes CDR1 SGDLS and CDR2 YYNGEE. The V end lost 0 bases, the J end lost 10 bases, and 11 bases lay between the germline ends. The CDR3 sequence is CASSVGAGNSPLHF. CDR3 DNA: TGTGCCAGCAGCGTAGGGGCAGGCAACTCACCCCTCCACTTT.

J is TRBJ2-1 and V is TRBV20-1, with D unclear. Per the germline V gene, CDR1 is DFQATT and CDR2 is SNEGSKA (reference sequence). V lost 1 base and J lost 3, with 13 bases in between. The CDR3 covers 15 residues. The DNA for the CDR3 is TGCAGTGCTAGAGTTAGCAGATACAACTACAATGAGCAGTTCTTC. Its protein is CSARVSRYNYNEQFF.

The rearrangement joins TRBV7-8 to TRBJ2-7, with TRBD1 matching 7 bases. There are 15 residues in the CDR3. Germline V gives CDR1 SGHVS, CDR2 FQNEAQ. J lost 3 bases, V lost 2 bases, and 7 bases had no gene match. The CDR3 loop is CASSLPRDSLYEQYF. DNA for the CDR3: TGTGCCAGCAGCTTACCCCGGGACAGCCTCTACGAGCAGTACTTC.

The table lists this clonotype with a few counts. The rearrangement uses TRBV12-3 or TRBV12-4 and TRBJ2-7; no reliable D call. This CDR3 comprises 14 residues. Trimming cost V 1 base and J 0 bases, with 7 bases left between them. DNA for the CDR3: TGTGCCAGCAGTTTAGAATTGAACTCCTACGAGCAGTACTTC. Amino acids: CASSLELNSYEQYF.

The chain has TRBV11-1 and TRBJ2-3; 14 positions match TRBD2. This CDR3 contains 20 residues. Germline CDR1 is SGHAT and CDR2 is FQDESV (reference sequence). The V segment lost 1 base and the J segment 5 bases; nucleotides outside the gene matches: 14. The DNA for the CDR3 is TGTGCCAGCAGCTTAGTGGGGGGACTAGCGGGAGCCCGGCGAGGAGATACGCAGTATTTT. This sequence encodes CASSLVGGLAGARRGDTQYF.

The V call is TRBV4-1, the J call TRBJ1-2; the D is unclear. Germline values: CDR1 MGHRA, CDR2 YSYEKL. CDR3 length: 13 amino acids. The V end was cut by 0 bases, the J end by 6 bases, with 8 bases between. CDR3 loop: CASSQDAGHGYTF. CDR3 bases: TGCGCCAGCAGCCAAGACGCCGGCCATGGCTACACCTTC.

The chain uses TRBV9 and TRBJ1-4; D call uncertain. V lost 4 bases and J 8 bases, leaving 15 bases between the germline ends. The CDR3 spans 14 residues. CDR1 and CDR2 (germline): SGDLS, YYNGEE. CDR3 nucleotide sequence: TGTGCCAGCAGCTTGGACGGATCCAAGGAAAAACTGTTTTTT. It is translated as CASSLDGSKEKLFF.

The chain recombines TRBV12-3 or TRBV12-4 with TRBJ2-3; 7 bases align to TRBD1. The trim removed 5 bases at V and 1 base at J, leaving 9 bases unmatched. This CDR3 has 16 amino acids. This chain's CDR3 is CASSRLWDSGTDTQYF. The CDR3 bases are TGTGCCAGCAGTCGCCTTTGGGACAGCGGCACAGATACGCAGTATTTT.

This chain links TRBV14 with TRBJ2-3; D remains ambiguous. Germline CDR1 reads SGHDN; CDR2 reads FVKESK. Trimming took 0 bases from V and 0 from J, leaving 10 bases between them. The CDR3 is 16 residues long. The CDR3 DNA reads as TGTGCCAGCAGCCAAGATCTCCTGGGGAGCACAGATACGCAGTATTTT. This sequence encodes CASSQDLLGSTDTQYF.

This sequence joins TRBV20-1 and TRBJ2-3; TRBD2 might be the D (6 bases). Germline values: CDR1 DFQATT, CDR2 SNEGSKA (reference sequence). CDR3 length: 14 amino acids. The CDR3 sequence: CRSSRDPNTDTQYF. The CDR3 DNA follows: TGCAGAAGTTCGCGGGACCCAAACACAGATACGCAGTATTTT.

This clonotype was counted ten times or more. V usage is TRBV30 and J usage is TRBJ2-3; TRBD2 agrees at 9 bases. The CDR3 loop spans 16 amino acids. Germline V gives CDR1 GTSNPN, CDR2 SVGIG (reference sequence). V lost 0 bases, J lost 7 bases, and 11 bases stayed unmatched. The CDR3 bases are TGTGCCTGGAGTGTACCTGGAGCGGGGGGAACTAATACGCAGTATTTT. Translated: CAWSVPGAGGTNTQYF.

This chain joins TRBV7-9 and TRBJ1-2; the match to TRBD1 covers 8 bases. CDR1 and CDR2 from the germline V gene are SEHNR and FQNEAQ (reference sequence). The CDR3 is 14 amino acids. Trimming cost V 6 bases and J 10 bases; bases outside gene matches: 13. CDR3 sequence: CASRSTGTGSHYTF. The DNA of the CDR3 is TGTGCCAGCAGATCAACCGGGACAGGATCACACTACACCTTC.

J is TRBJ1-5 and V is TRBV28; D gene ambiguous. V was pared by 3 bases and J by 11 bases, with 11 bases between. The V gene's germline CDR1 is MDHEN and CDR2 SYDVKM. The CDR3 totals 12 residues. The DNA for the CDR3 is TGTGCCAGCAGTTTTATGGGGATGGCCCAGCATTTT. This gives the protein CASSFMGMAQHF.

As for this clonotype: A read error may produce the germline difference seen at one junction end. The chain has TRBV27 and TRBJ1-5; D gene unclear. CDR1 is MNHEY and CDR2 is SMNVEV in the germline V gene (reference sequence). The CDR3 totals 13 residues. The CDR3 spells CASSFGRNRPQHF. The CDR3 region has the DNA TGTGCCAGCAGTTTTGGTCGCAATCGGCCCCAGCATTTT.

There are many counts of this clonotype. The chain links TRBV7-2 to TRBJ2-7; 7 bases align to TRBD2. This CDR3 has 18 amino acids. Germline V CDR1 and CDR2: SGHTA, FQGNSA. V shed 1 base, J shed 5 bases, and the junction held 17 bases outside the gene matches. In DNA, the CDR3 is TGTGCCAGCAGCTTAGGGCTGGGGAGCGGGGATTCCCACCACGAGCAGTACTTC. This encodes CASSLGLGSGDSHHEQYF.

A few counts support this clonotype. The chain employs TRBV7-9 and TRBJ2-1; D unresolved. The germline CDR1 and CDR2 sequences are SEHNR and FQNEAQ (reference sequence). V was shortened by 6 bases and J by 8 bases, with 14 bases between the two germline ends. The CDR3 has 13 residues. CDR3 coding DNA: TGTGCCAGCAGATCCCTCGGCTCCCATGAGCAGTTCTTC. Translated, it gives CASRSLGSHEQFF.

This clonotype occurred many times. The V gene is TRBV25-1, the J gene TRBJ2-1, with D unclear. Trimming pared 4 bases from V and 1 base from J, leaving 11 bases between. Germline V CDR1 and CDR2: MGHDK, SYGVNS. The CDR3 runs to 15 residues. CDR3: CASSGRSGSYNEQFF. The CDR3 coding sequence is TGTGCCAGCAGTGGTAGGTCAGGTTCCTACAATGAGCAGTTCTTC. The full variable domain, with the rest looked up from reference TRBV25-1 and TRBJ2-1, is EADIYQTPRYLVIGTGKKITLECSQTMGHDKMYWYQQDPGMELHLIHYSYGVNSTEKGDLSSESTVSRIRTEHFPLTLESARPSHTSQYLCASSGRSGSYNEQFFGPGTRLTVL.

This clonotype was seen repeatedly, ten times or more. The junction and the germline gene differ at one end; a read error may be behind it. The chain has TRBV5-1 and TRBJ2-5; TRBD1 is a possible D gene (6 bases). The V gene's germline CDR1 is SGHRS and CDR2 YFSETQ. This CDR3 comprises 14 residues. CDR3 DNA sequence: TGTGCCAGCAGTGCCCAGGGGCGTCAAGAGACCCAGTACTTC. Residues: CASSAQGRQETQYF.

J is TRBJ1-5 and V is TRBV6-5; D uncertain. The CDR3 contains 13 residues. Germline CDR1 MNHEY, CDR2 SVGAGI. Trimming removed 3 bases from V and 6 bases from J, with 9 bases in between. This chain's CDR3 is CASSYAVRQPQHF. CDR3 bases: TGTGCCAGCAGTTATGCGGTTCGTCAGCCCCAGCATTTT.

This clonotype has more than one count but fewer than ten. V gene TRBV7-2 combines with J gene TRBJ2-5; 9 nucleotides agree with TRBD2. Germline trimming cut 5 bases from V and 6 bases from J; bases unmatched to any gene: 13. This CDR3 contains 16 residues. Germline V lookup: CDR1 SGHTA, CDR2 FQGNSA. The DNA of the CDR3 is TGTGCCAGCAGCGTCGTGGCCGGGACTAGCCGTCAGACCCAGTACTTC. Protein: CASSVVAGTSRQTQYF.

This clonotype was picked up a small number of times. The chain has TRBV7-8 and TRBJ2-7, with 7 bases fitting TRBD2. The CDR3 extends over 16 amino acids. Germline V gene sequence: CDR1 SGHVS, CDR2 FQNEAQ. J gave up 7 bases and V 1 base, and 13 bases lay outside the gene matches. The DNA of the CDR3 is TGTGCCAGCAGCTTAGGAGGCTTTGGGGACTACCATGAGCAGTACTTC. Amino acid sequence: CASSLGGFGDYHEQYF.

The genes are TRBV6-1 and TRBJ2-7, with 9 positions matching TRBD2. Germline CDR1 is MNHNS and CDR2 is SASEGT. V shed 5 bases, J shed 3 bases, and the junction held 23 bases outside the gene matches. The CDR3 has 20 amino acids. The CDR3 spells CASSTLQGSGTSLYFYEQYF. CDR3 coding DNA: TGTGCCAGCAGTACACTACAGGGGTCCGGGACTAGCCTCTATTTCTACGAGCAGTACTTC.

This clonotype was seen only a few times. This chain connects TRBV7-2 to TRBJ1-2, with 9 bases identical to TRBD1. V trimming: 5 bases; J trimming: 0 bases; junction bases outside the gene matches: 4. Germline V gives CDR1 SGHTA, CDR2 FQGNSA. The CDR3 loop spans 15 amino acids. CDR3 sequence reads: CASSGGTGTNYGYTF. The CDR3 DNA follows: TGTGCCAGCAGCGGTGGGACAGGGACTAACTATGGCTACACCTTC. Full variable domain (outside the CDR3, taken from reference TRBV7-2 and TRBJ1-2): GAGVSQSPSNKVTEKGKDVELRCDPISGHTALYWYRQSLGQGLEFLIYFQGNSAPDKSGLPSDRFSAERTGGSVSTLTIQRTQQEDSAVYLCASSGGTGTNYGYTFGSGTRLTVV.

This clonotype appeared once. CDR3 nucleotides: TGTGCCAGCAGAAGGTGGGAGGAGCAGTACTTC. Its translation is CASRRWEEQYF. V usage is TRBV2 and J usage is TRBJ2-7; perhaps TRBD2 as D (5 bases). Germline loops: CDR1 SNHLY, CDR2 FYNNEI. The V gene lost 6 bases and the J gene lost 7 bases, with 10 bases spanning the gap. This CDR3 region has 11 residues.